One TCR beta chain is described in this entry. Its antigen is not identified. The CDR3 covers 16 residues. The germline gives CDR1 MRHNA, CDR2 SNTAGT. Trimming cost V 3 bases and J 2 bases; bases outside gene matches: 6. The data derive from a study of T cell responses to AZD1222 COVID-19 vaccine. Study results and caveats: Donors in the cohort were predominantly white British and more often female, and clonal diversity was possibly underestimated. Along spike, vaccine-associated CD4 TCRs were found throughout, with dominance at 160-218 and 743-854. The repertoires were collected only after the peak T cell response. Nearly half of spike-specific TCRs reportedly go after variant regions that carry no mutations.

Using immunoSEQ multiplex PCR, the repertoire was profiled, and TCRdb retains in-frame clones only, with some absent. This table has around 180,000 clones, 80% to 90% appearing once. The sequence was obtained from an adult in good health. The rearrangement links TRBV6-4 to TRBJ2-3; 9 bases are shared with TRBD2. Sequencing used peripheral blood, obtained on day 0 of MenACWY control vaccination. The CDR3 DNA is TGTGCCAGCAGTGAGTCCGCGGGGGGGATCACAGATACGCAGTATTTT. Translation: CASSESAGGITDTQYF.